This T cell receptor beta chain was sequenced for a study of blood T cell repertoires in COVID-19. Study information: Whether acute or convalescent, the COVID-19 samples came from the United States, Italy and Spain.

It was during active infection that Seattle patients were enrolled and then longitudinally followed. TCRdb keeps only in-frame clones here, not all; method: immunoSEQ multiplex PCR. The repertoire holds about 260,000 clones, with around 90% as singletons. This CDR3 spans 15 amino acids. The V gene's germline CDR1 is ENHRY and CDR2 SYGVKD. The V end was cut by 7 bases, the J end by 0 bases, with 13 bases between. Source material: peripheral blood. The sequence was obtained from a woman in her fifties or sixties with COVID-19, enrolled during active disease. V and J are TRBV10-3 and TRBJ2-1; possible D gene TRBD2, 5 bases. CDR3 DNA: TGTGCCATCAAAAACACGGGGAGCTCCTACAATGAGCAGTTCTTC. Translating gives CAIKNTGSSYNEQFF.